Listed here are 11 T cell receptor beta chains from one sample, sequenced in a study of T-cell reconstitution after alpha-beta-depleted transplantation in children. A library of TCRbeta sequences, prepared with unique molecular identifiers, was generated. MiXCR was run by TCRdb on the PCR reads, yielding one entry per CDR3 protein. The sample records about 410,000 distinct CDR3 sequences, around 21% being singletons. Sequences were derived from PBMCs from the stem cell graft donor, sampled from the stem cell graft. These receptors all stem from a human donor who donated a stem cell graft to a child with acute myeloid leukemia.

This clonotype was counted a few times. The V gene is TRBV13, the J gene TRBJ2-1; D not certain. The CDR3 has 22 amino acids. The germline gives CDR1 PRHDT, CDR2 FYEKMQ (reference sequence). The germline V and J ends were trimmed by 2 bases and 0 bases, with 29 bases remaining between them. CDR3 coding DNA: TGTGCCAGCAGCTTAAATGGTTTTACGCTGTCGGTGAGGCAAAGCTCCTACAATGAGCAGTTCTTC. It is translated as CASSLNGFTLSVRQSSYNEQFF.

This clonotype has just a few counts. The rearrangement joins TRBV27 to TRBJ2-1; a weak D match, TRBD2 (7 bases). The CDR3 covers 14 residues. V lost 5 bases and J 5 bases, leaving 13 bases between the germline ends. Germline V gene data show CDR1 as MNHEY and CDR2 as SMNVEV (reference sequence). Written as DNA, the CDR3 is TGTGCCAGCAGTGGGGGGGCAGGACACAATGAGCAGTTCTTC. It encodes CASSGGAGHNEQFF.

J is TRBJ2-5 and V is TRBV28; 8 positions match TRBD2. Germline V gene sequence: CDR1 MDHEN, CDR2 SYDVKM. The CDR3 runs 16 residues. The junction had 7 bases not matched to a gene; V was cut back by 2 bases and J by 2 bases. The CDR3 nucleotides are TGTGCCAGCAGTTTAGGGGGTAGCGGGGATCAAGAGACCCAGTACTTC. It is translated as CASSLGGSGDQETQYF.

The V call is TRBV4-3, the J call TRBJ2-2, with 10 bases identical to TRBD2. J gave up 0 bases and V 0 bases, and 7 bases lay outside the gene matches. CDR1 is LGHNA, CDR2 YSLEER, per germline. The CDR3 consists of 19 residues. CDR3 DNA sequence: TGCGCCAGCAGCCAAGATCCAGCGGGGGGGATTTCGAACACCGGGGAGCTGTTTTTT. This sequence encodes CASSQDPAGGISNTGELFF.

In the case of this clonotype: This may come from a read error, since a much larger clone is one base off. This chain joins TRBV6-5 and TRBJ1-1; no definite D call. V was pared by 2 bases and J by 6 bases, with 10 bases between. Germline values: CDR1 MNHEY, CDR2 SVGAGI. The CDR3 extends over 13 amino acids. The CDR3 region has the DNA TGTGCCAGCAGTTACATCGTATGGCCTGAAGCTTTCTTT. Protein product: CASSYIVWPEAFF.

This clonotype has at least ten counts. The V and J genes are TRBV5-1 and TRBJ2-2; D ambiguous. Germline CDR1 SGHRS, CDR2 YFSETQ. The CDR3 consists of 14 residues. V lost 0 bases, J lost 2 bases, and 5 bases lay in between. The CDR3 sequence is CASSLDTNTGELFF. The CDR3 region has the DNA TGCGCCAGCAGCTTGGACACTAACACCGGGGAGCTGTTTTTT.

This chain links TRBV7-2 with TRBJ2-1; TRBD2 matches 8 bases. Germline values: CDR1 SGHTA, CDR2 FQGNSA. This CDR3 is built from 13 residues. V shed 1 base, J shed 13 bases, and the junction held 6 bases outside the gene matches. CDR3 nucleotides: TGTGCCAGCAGCTTAGACCCCAGCGGGAGACAGTTCTTC. Residues: CASSLDPSGRQFF.

The sample holds a few counts of this clonotype. The chain employs TRBV4-1 and TRBJ2-3; D gene ambiguous. There are 14 residues in the CDR3. Looked up from germline, CDR1 is MGHRA and CDR2 is YSYEKL. Trimming removed 0 bases from V and 5 bases from J, with 9 bases in between. The CDR3 region is CASSQEGRIDTQYF. CDR3 sequence (DNA): TGCGCCAGCAGCCAAGAGGGTAGAATAGATACGCAGTATTTT.

This clonotype has only a few counts. CDR3 bases: TGCAGCGTTGCGGGGGTGGGGGTTGGGACTGAAGCTTTCTTT. It translates to CSVAGVGVGTEAFF. The chain combines TRBV29-1 with TRBJ1-1; TRBD1 might be the D (5 bases). Trimming pared 4 bases from V and 5 bases from J, leaving 17 bases between. This CDR3 contains 14 residues. The germline V gene encodes CDR1 SQVTM and CDR2 ANQGSEA.

Only one count was recorded for this clonotype. The CDR3 is CASSHRRDRKAFF. CDR3 sequence (DNA): TGTGCCAGCAGCCACAGACGGGACAGAAAAGCTTTCTTT. The rearrangement uses TRBV7-8 and TRBJ1-1, with TRBD1 matching 7 bases. The CDR3 covers 13 residues. The J segment lost 9 bases and the V segment lost 5 bases, leaving 9 bases of the junction unmatched. Germline V gene sequence: CDR1 SGHVS, CDR2 FQNEAQ.

This clonotype was counted between two and nine times. This sequence joins TRBV11-2 and TRBJ1-3; D not resolved. Germline CDR1 reads SGHAT; CDR2 reads FQNNGV. This CDR3 has 12 residues. V lost 5 bases and J 3 bases, leaving 5 bases between the germline ends. CDR3 in DNA: TGTGCCAGCAGCGCCGGTGGAAACACCATATATTTT. This codes for CASSAGGNTIYF. Complete variable domain (other parts from reference TRBV11-2 and TRBJ1-3): EAGVAQSPRYKIIEKRQSVAFWCNPISGHATLYWYQQILGQGPKLLIQFQNNGVVDDSQLPKDRFSAERLKGVDSTLKIQPAKLEDSAVYLCASSAGGNTIYFGEGSWLTVV.